The 31 T cell receptor beta chains given below trace back to one sample, sequenced in a study of blood T cell repertoires in COVID-19. TCRdb's copy holds only in-frame clones and misses some; the assay was immunoSEQ multiplex PCR. The table records 100,000 to 120,000 clones, over 70% of them present only once. Material: peripheral blood. These receptors were taken from a man in his fifties or sixties with acute or convalescent COVID-19.

The chain links TRBV10-3 to TRBJ1-5; a possible D gene is TRBD1 (6 bases). The length of the CDR3 is 14 residues. Germline V CDR1 and CDR2: ENHRY, SYGVKD. Between the trimmed V and J ends, which lost 6 bases and 2 bases, there was a span of 11 bases. The DNA for the CDR3 is TGTGCCATCAGGGGGGCAGTAGGCAATCAGCCCCAGCATTTT. Encoded protein: CAIRGAVGNQPQHF.

The chain recombines TRBV10-1 with TRBJ2-2; D remains unclear. CDR1 and CDR2 (germline): WNHNN, SYGVQD (reference sequence). The germline V and J ends were trimmed by 3 bases and 1 base, with 6 bases remaining between them. The CDR3 spans 14 residues. The CDR3 sequence: CASSDSVNTGELFF. In DNA, the CDR3 is TGCGCCAGCAGTGACTCGGTGAACACCGGGGAGCTGTTTTTT.

This chain uses TRBV9 with TRBJ1-1; possible D gene TRBD1, 5 bases. In germline, CDR1 is SGDLS, CDR2 YYNGEE. CDR3 length: 17 amino acids. V lost 0 bases and J 4 bases, leaving 19 bases between the germline ends. The CDR3 sequence is CASSVASTGLLGTEAFF. In DNA form, the CDR3 reads TGTGCCAGCAGCGTAGCTTCAACAGGCCTTCTCGGCACTGAAGCTTTCTTT.

The rearrangement joins TRBV18 to TRBJ1-2; D may be TRBD1 (6 bases). The CDR3 runs to 14 residues. Looked up from germline, CDR1 is KGHSH and CDR2 is LQKENI. Trimming left V 5 bases short and J 6 bases short, with 16 bases between. The CDR3 sequence is CASSKREGVDGYTF. The CDR3 DNA follows: TGTGCCAGCTCAAAACGAGAGGGGGTTGATGGCTACACCTTC.

The chain uses TRBV3-1 (or the pseudogene TRBV3-2) and TRBJ2-2; no clear D gene. Trimming took 0 bases from V and 8 from J, leaving 10 bases between them. Germline V gives CDR1 LGHDT, CDR2 YNNKEL (reference sequence). This CDR3 region has 14 residues. The CDR3 DNA is TGTGCCAGCAGCCAAGAATTATTTCTGGGGGAGCTGTTTTTT. Its protein is CASSQELFLGELFF.

The rearrangement links TRBV9 to TRBJ2-7; D possibly corresponds to TRBD2 (5 bases). V shed 0 bases and J shed 7 bases, with 11 bases lying between them. The CDR3 loop spans 13 amino acids. The germline V gene encodes CDR1 SGDLS and CDR2 YYNGEE. The CDR3 is CASSVGSPGEQYF. DNA of the CDR3: TGTGCCAGCAGCGTAGGTAGCCCGGGGGAGCAGTACTTC.

This rearrangement joins TRBV6-2 or TRBV6-3 to TRBJ2-3; D is possibly TRBD2 (7 bases). Germline V CDR1 and CDR2: MNHEY, SVGEGT. V was cut by 0 bases and J by 5 bases, with 12 bases left in between. The CDR3 extends over 15 amino acids. The DNA for the CDR3 is TGTGCCAGCAGTTACTCCCGGGGGGCTGGAGATACGCAGTATTTT. Translating gives CASSYSRGAGDTQYF.

The V gene is TRBV5-5, the J gene TRBJ2-7, with 10 bases aligning to TRBD2. The germline CDR1 and CDR2 sequences are SGHKS and YYEKEE (reference sequence). The V and J ends lost 4 bases and 2 bases, in that order; junction bases with no gene match: 9. The CDR3 has 16 residues. CDR3 bases: TGTGCCAGCAGCGATATTAGCGGGGGGAATACCTACGAGCAGTACTTC. Translating it yields CASSDISGGNTYEQYF.

This clone was observed a handful of times. The chain uses TRBV3-1 (or the pseudogene TRBV3-2) and TRBJ1-5; D remains ambiguous. Trimming stripped 4 bases from V and 2 bases from J, with 9 bases between. The germline gives CDR1 LGHDT, CDR2 YNNKEL (reference sequence). The CDR3 spans 14 residues. CDR3 loop: CASSPLLGNQPQHF. CDR3 DNA: TGTGCCAGCAGCCCTTTACTTGGCAATCAGCCCCAGCATTTT.

The rearrangement links TRBV19 to TRBJ2-5, with 13 bases fitting TRBD2. The J segment lost 9 bases and the V segment lost 5 bases, leaving 15 bases of the junction unmatched. The CDR3 contains 17 residues. Germline CDR1 LNHDA, CDR2 SQIVND (reference sequence). The CDR3 protein is CASSVGTSGAHLVSQYF. The CDR3 DNA is TGTGCCAGTAGTGTGGGGACTAGCGGGGCCCACCTCGTGTCCCAGTACTTC.

The gene calls are TRBV19 and TRBJ1-2; D ambiguous. The CDR3 sequence is 14 residues long. With 5 bases removed from V and 0 bases from J, the gap between germline ends came to 10 bases. Germline-derived CDR1 and CDR2 are LNHDA and SQIVND (reference sequence). The CDR3 here is CASSHIQTNYGYTF. DNA for the CDR3: TGTGCCAGTAGTCACATACAGACTAACTATGGCTACACCTTC.

This chain's CDR3 is CASSPSPGTGELFF. As DNA, the CDR3 is TGTGCCAGCAGCCCCTCTCCGGGCACCGGGGAGCTGTTTTTT. V is TRBV7-3 and J is TRBJ2-2, with D uncertain. This CDR3 has 14 amino acids. Per the germline V gene, CDR1 is SGHTA and CDR2 is FQGTGA. Deletions cut 5 bases from V and 4 bases from J, with 11 bases between.

This clone was detected once. The chain joins TRBV5-1 to TRBJ2-3; the match to TRBD1 covers 7 bases. This CDR3 has 15 residues. In germline, CDR1 is SGHRS, CDR2 YFSETQ. Trimming took 7 bases from V and 2 from J; bases not matched to a gene: 10. In DNA form, the CDR3 reads TGCGCCAGCGAGATGAGGGGGCTGCTCACAGATACGCAGTATTTT. Translated: CASEMRGLLTDTQYF.

V gene TRBV5-6 combines with J gene TRBJ2-3; no definite D call. Germline V CDR1 and CDR2: SGHDT, YYEEEE. The CDR3 contains 14 residues. Between the trimmed V and J ends, which lost 3 bases and 4 bases, there was a span of 12 bases. The CDR3 sequence: CASSSFGYADTQYF. CDR3 DNA: TGTGCCAGCAGCTCATTCGGGTACGCAGATACGCAGTATTTT.

The rearrangement joins TRBV18 to TRBJ1-1; D gene ambiguous. CDR3 length: 14 residues. V lost 1 base and J lost 1, with 7 bases in between. CDR1 and CDR2 from the germline V gene are KGHSH and LQKENI. Here the CDR3 DNA reads TGTGCCAGCTCACCACTAGGAGGGAACACTGAAGCTTTCTTT. Protein: CASSPLGGNTEAFF.

The chain uses TRBV29-1 and TRBJ1-1; tentatively, D is TRBD1 (5 bases). The germline V gene encodes CDR1 SQVTM and CDR2 ANQGSEA. This CDR3 has 14 amino acids. V was cut by 3 bases and J by 1 base, with 12 bases left in between. The CDR3 region is CSVEYAGPNTEAFF. CDR3 in DNA: TGCAGCGTTGAGTATGCGGGACCGAACACTGAAGCTTTCTTT.

In nucleotides, the CDR3 is TGCGCCAGCTCGAATCAGGGGAGTGCTGAAGCTTTCTTT. It yields the protein CASSNQGSAEAFF. J is TRBJ1-1 and V is TRBV5-1; D might be TRBD1 (6 bases). V was pared by 7 bases and J by 6 bases, with 16 bases between. Germline loops: CDR1 SGHRS, CDR2 YFSETQ. The CDR3 runs 13 residues.

The chain links TRBV27 to TRBJ1-6; possibly TRBD1 for D (5 bases). CDR1 and CDR2 (germline): MNHEY, SMNVEV (reference sequence). The CDR3 runs 14 residues. Trimming pared 3 bases from V and 9 bases from J, leaving 12 bases between. This CDR3 is CASSLGGGGSPLHF. CDR3 DNA sequence: TGTGCCAGCAGTTTGGGGGGTGGGGGTTCACCCCTCCACTTT.

V usage is TRBV6-5 and J usage is TRBJ1-6; the match to TRBD1 covers 7 bases. Losses at the gene ends were 0 bases for V and 8 bases for J; bases not matched to a gene: 4. There are 15 residues in the CDR3. Germline loops: CDR1 MNHEY, CDR2 SVGAGI. The CDR3 region is CASSYSGTADSPLHF. CDR3 DNA: TGTGCCAGCAGTTACTCCGGGACAGCTGATTCACCCCTCCACTTT.

This clone was seen once. This CDR3 is CASTRQGNQPQHF. CDR3 in DNA: TGTGCCAGCACAAGACAGGGCAATCAGCCCCAGCATTTT. The rearrangement joins TRBV28 to TRBJ1-5; maybe TRBD1 (6 bases). V gave up 7 bases and J gave up 2 bases, with 9 bases separating them. Germline V CDR1 and CDR2: MDHEN, SYDVKM. This CDR3 is built from 13 residues.

DNA of the CDR3: TGTGCCAGCAGCCCACCCGGGGACAGGGCTAACTATGGCTACACCTTC. This gives the protein CASSPPGDRANYGYTF. V usage is TRBV28 and J usage is TRBJ1-2, with 9 bases fitting TRBD1. Germline-derived CDR1 and CDR2 are MDHEN and SYDVKM. The CDR3 is 16 residues long. The ends lost 6 bases at V and 0 bases at J; junction bases unmatched: 8.

This rearrangement joins TRBV19 to TRBJ1-2; 8 bases are shared with TRBD1. This CDR3 spans 13 amino acids. V trimming: 6 bases; J trimming: 7 bases; junction bases outside the gene matches: 7. Germline-derived CDR1 and CDR2 are LNHDA and SQIVND (reference sequence). CDR3 DNA sequence: TGTGCCAGTAGGGCTACAGGGGGAACTGGCTACACCTTC. Translating it yields CASRATGGTGYTF.

Many counts were recorded for this clone. V usage is TRBV21-1 and J usage is TRBJ2-6; no check of the table's D call, TRBD1, against the DNA was made. TRBV21-1 counts as a pseudogene. CDR3 length: 14 amino acids. CDR3 in amino acids: CASSDNSGANVLTF. The CDR3 DNA reads TGTGCCAGCAGCGACAACTCTGGGGCCAACGTCCTGACTTTC.

The chain joins TRBV6-6 to TRBJ2-2, with 9 nucleotides matching TRBD1. V was pared by 6 bases and J by 2 bases, with 4 bases of the junction left unmatched. This CDR3 has 15 amino acids. Germline values: CDR1 MNHNY, CDR2 SVGAGI (reference sequence). The CDR3 DNA reads as TGTGCCAGCAGCCTACAGGGGGCCAACACCGGGGAGCTGTTTTTT. It codes for CASSLQGANTGELFF.

This chain joins TRBV4-2 and TRBJ1-5; maybe TRBD1 (5 bases). Trimming took 2 bases from V and 4 from J, leaving 12 bases between them. This CDR3 spans 15 amino acids. Germline V CDR1 and CDR2: LGHNA, YNFKEQ. The CDR3 DNA follows: TGTGCCAGCAGCCAAAGTGCCCCAGGGAATCAGCCCCAGCATTTT. Translation gives CASSQSAPGNQPQHF.

As regards this clone: One junction end does not reproduce the germline sequence, and a read error may be involved. The chain uses TRBV5-6 and TRBJ2-6; tentatively, D is TRBD2 (5 bases). Germline CDR1 reads SGHDT; CDR2 reads YYEEEE. This CDR3 is built from 18 residues. The CDR3 DNA reads TGCGCCAGCAGCTTGGGCACTGGGCCGGGGTCGGGGGCCAACGTCCTGACTTTC. Translation: CASSLGTGPGSGANVLTF. Full variable domain (outside the CDR3, taken from reference TRBV5-6 and TRBJ2-6): DAGVTQSPTHLIKTRGQQVTLRCSPKSGHDTVSWYQQALGQGPQFIFQYYEEEERQRGNFPDRFSGHQFPNYSSELNVNALLLGDSALYLCASSLGTGPGSGANVLTFGAGSRLTVL.

The chain joins TRBV10-1 to TRBJ2-1; 7 nucleotides match TRBD2. CDR3 size: 15 residues. V shed 6 bases and J 8 bases; nucleotides not matched to a gene: 13. Germline CDR1 reads WNHNN; CDR2 reads SYGVQD (reference sequence). CDR3 in DNA: TGCGCCAGCAGCCCGGGACTATCGTCCGAAGATGAGCAGTTCTTC. Translating gives CASSPGLSSEDEQFF.

The V and J genes are TRBV9 and TRBJ1-1, with 7 nucleotides matching TRBD1. CDR1 SGDLS and CDR2 YYNGEE come from the germline V gene. V shed 7 bases and J 0 bases; nucleotides not matched to a gene: 6. The CDR3 is 14 amino acids. The CDR3 loop is CASSSTGMNTEAFF. The CDR3 region has the DNA TGTGCCAGCTCCTCGACAGGGATGAACACTGAAGCTTTCTTT.

This sequence joins TRBV9 and TRBJ1-1; D may be TRBD1 (6 bases). The ends were cut back, 4 bases at V and 0 bases at J, with 10 bases in the middle. The germline gives CDR1 SGDLS, CDR2 YYNGEE. The CDR3 loop spans 14 amino acids. DNA for the CDR3: TGTGCCAGCAGCCTGGGACAAGTGAACACTGAAGCTTTCTTT. The encoded protein is CASSLGQVNTEAFF. The full variable domain, with the rest looked up from reference TRBV9 and TRBJ1-1, is DSGVTQTPKHLITATGQRVTLRCSPRSGDLSVYWYQQSLDQGLQFLIQYYNGEERAKGNILERFSAQQFPDLHSELNLSSLELGDSALYFCASSLGQVNTEAFFGQGTRLTVV.

CDR3 DNA sequence: TGTGCCAGTAGTAGTCGGTCCGGTGGCTACACCTTC. This translates into CASSSRSGGYTF. This rearrangement joins TRBV19 to TRBJ1-2; D gene ambiguous. CDR1 and CDR2 (germline): LNHDA, SQIVND (reference sequence). V was clipped by 4 bases and J by 7 bases, with 10 bases between them. The length of the CDR3 is 12 residues.

This rearrangement joins TRBV12-3 or TRBV12-4 to TRBJ1-2, with 7 positions matching TRBD1. Germline trimming cut 6 bases from V and 6 bases from J; bases unmatched to any gene: 7. CDR3 length: 13 residues. The CDR3 sequence is CASSIRGRDGYTF. CDR3 nucleotide sequence: TGTGCCAGCAGCATAAGGGGGCGGGATGGCTACACCTTC.